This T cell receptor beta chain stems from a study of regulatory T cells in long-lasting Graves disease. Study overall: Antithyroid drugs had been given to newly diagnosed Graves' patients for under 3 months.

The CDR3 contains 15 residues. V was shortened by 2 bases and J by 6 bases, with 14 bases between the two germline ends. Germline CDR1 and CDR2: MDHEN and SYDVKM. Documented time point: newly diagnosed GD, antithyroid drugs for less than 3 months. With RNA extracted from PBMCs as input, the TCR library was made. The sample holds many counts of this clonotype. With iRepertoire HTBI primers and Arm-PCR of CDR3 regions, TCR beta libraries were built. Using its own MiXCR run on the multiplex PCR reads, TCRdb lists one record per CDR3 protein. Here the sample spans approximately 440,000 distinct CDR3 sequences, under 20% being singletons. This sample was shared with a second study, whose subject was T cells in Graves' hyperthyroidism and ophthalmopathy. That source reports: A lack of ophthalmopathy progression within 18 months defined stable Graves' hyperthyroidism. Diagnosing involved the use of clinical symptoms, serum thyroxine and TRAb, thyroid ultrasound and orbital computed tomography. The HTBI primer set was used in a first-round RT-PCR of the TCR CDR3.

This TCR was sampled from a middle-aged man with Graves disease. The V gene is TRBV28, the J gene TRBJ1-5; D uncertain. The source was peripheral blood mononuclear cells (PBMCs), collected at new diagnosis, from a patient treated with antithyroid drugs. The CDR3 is CASSLQSTGSQPQHF. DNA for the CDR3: TGTGCCAGCAGTTTACAATCCACGGGGTCTCAGCCCCAGCATTTT.